This T cell receptor beta chain was sequenced for a study of blood T cells in healthy people across ages. Study-level points and caveats: Any conclusive comparison of naive versus antigen-experienced cells was prevented by using unsorted PBMCs. More naive CD4+ cells and higher diversity marked long-lived donors relative to aged donors.

Using a J-beta primer mix together with a sample-barcoded 5' primer, a second PCR was run for roughly 6 to 11 cycles. TCRdb reprocessed the 5' RACE reads via MiXCR and lists one record per CDR3 protein. The profile covers about 1.4 million distinct CDR3 sequences, with 59% appearing a single time and over 5% taken by the ten largest. As regards this clonotype: The antigen is unknown.

Researchers isolated at least 7 million PBMCs per sample. Each sample yielded at least 5.5 micrograms of PBMC total RNA. Per germline, CDR1 SQVTM and CDR2 ANQGSEA. This CDR3 comprises 14 residues. Trimming at V came to 4 bases and at J to 5 bases, leaving 10 bases not matched to a gene. Source material: blood. The clonotype was recovered from a man in his late teens or twenties in good health. J is TRBJ1-1 and V is TRBV29-1; TRBD1 agrees at 7 bases. This CDR3 is CSVGIREGATEAFF. The CDR3 bases are TGCAGCGTTGGAATTAGGGAGGGGGCAACTGAAGCTTTCTTT.